A selection of T cell receptor beta chains follows, all from one sample in a study of blood T cell repertoires in COVID-19. Sequencing used immunoSEQ multiplex PCR; TCRdb keeps in-frame clones, though not all of them. The sample has 75,000 or so clones, less than 90% seen once; the top ten hold 3.5%. Sequenced input: peripheral blood. All receptors come from a man aged 45-65 years with acute or convalescent COVID-19. Both conserved end residues are part of each CDR3. A D gene is named only where the DNA matches it firmly. The size field is filled for only some rows; it gives once, few, many or a size class.

few | TRBJ2-3 | TRBV4-2 | TRBD1 | 17 | CASSQEWYGQGTDTQYF | TGTGCCAGCAGCCAAGAATGGTATGGACAGGGCACAGATACGCAGTATTTT
. | TRBJ1-2 | TRBV28 | . | 11 | CATRGYAGYTF | TGTGCCACCCGGGGGTACGCGGGCTACACCTTC
. | TRBJ1-1 | TRBV14 | TRBD1 | 16 | CASSQAGQGAPHLAFF | TGTGCCAGCAGCCAAGCCGGGCAGGGGGCTCCCCATCTGGCTTTCTTT
once | TRBJ1-2 | TRBV6-5 | . | 12 | CASSSPGNGYTF | TGTGCCAGCAGCTCGCCCGGTAATGGCTACACCTTC
. | TRBJ2-1 | TRBV29-1 | . | 12 | CSALRGDNGQFF | TGCAGCGCCCTTCGGGGGGACAATGGTCAGTTCTTC
. | TRBJ2-5 | TRBV15 | . | 11 | CATIERGTQYF | TGTGCCACCATAGAGCGAGGGACCCAGTACTTC
. | TRBJ2-1 | TRBV18 | TRBD2 | 18 | CASSPTSGGARSYNEQFF | TGTGCCAGCTCACCGACTAGCGGGGGGGCTCGCTCCTACAATGAGCAGTTCTTC
. | TRBJ2-2 | TRBV7-2 | TRBD2 | 16 | CASSPELAGEQRELFF | TGTGCCAGCAGCCCCGAACTAGCGGGGGAGCAGAGGGAGCTGTTTTTT
. | TRBJ2-1 | TRBV19 | TRBD2 | 15 | CASSRGVFGYNEQFF | TGTGCCAGTAGCCGGGGGGTGTTTGGTTACAATGAGCAGTTCTTC
. | TRBJ2-1 | TRBV4-1 | TRBD2 | 15 | CASSFSGGAGNEQFF | TGCGCCAGCAGCTTTAGCGGGGGGGCGGGTAATGAGCAGTTCTTC
. | TRBJ1-2 | TRBV6-5 | . | 14 | CASRRDKGFYGYTF | TGTGCCAGCAGGAGGGACAAGGGATTCTATGGCTACACCTTC
once | TRBJ2-7 | TRBV6-5 | . | 14 | CASRAGGRIYEQYF | TGTGCCAGCAGGGCCGGGGGGCGCATCTACGAGCAGTACTTC
. | TRBJ2-5 | TRBV7-9 | . | 16 | CASSLVVRDRQETQYF | TGTGCCAGCAGCTTAGTAGTGCGGGACAGACAAGAGACCCAGTACTTC
. | TRBJ1-5 | TRBV10-2 | . | 13 | CASSELQGQPQHF | TGCGCCAGCAGTGAGTTACAGGGTCAGCCCCAGCATTTT
few | TRBJ1-1 | TRBV24-1 | . | 13 | CATKGETNTEAFF | TGTGCCACCAAGGGGGAAACGAACACTGAAGCTTTCTTT
. | TRBJ2-1 | TRBV7-2 | TRBD2 | 15 | CASREASGGGYEQFF | TGTGCCAGCAGGGAAGCTAGCGGGGGGGGCTATGAGCAGTTCTTC
. | TRBJ2-1 | TRBV5-4 | TRBD1 | 15 | CASSLKDRGVGEQFF | TGTGCCAGCAGCTTGAAGGACAGGGGAGTTGGGGAGCAGTTCTTC
once | TRBJ2-7 | TRBV7-2 | . | 15 | CASSLDNVGGYEQYF | TGTGCCAGCAGCTTAGATAATGTAGGGGGTTACGAGCAGTACTTC
. | TRBJ2-7 | TRBV4-2 | TRBD2 | 15 | CASSQENSGGREQYF | TGTGCCAGCAGCCAAGAGAATAGCGGGGGACGCGAGCAGTACTTC
. | TRBJ2-7 | TRBV11-2 | . | 15 | CASSPARGRFYEQYF | TGTGCCAGCAGCCCCGCCAGGGGTAGGTTCTACGAGCAGTACTTC
. | TRBJ2-3 | TRBV6-5 | TRBD2 | 15 | CASSRLAGGTDTQYF | TGTGCCAGCAGCCGACTAGCGGGGGGCACAGATACGCAGTATTTT
few | TRBJ2-7 | TRBV5-1 | TRBD1 | 13 | CASSAQDRGEQYF | TGCGCCAGCAGCGCCCAGGACAGGGGCGAGCAGTACTTC
. | TRBJ1-1 | TRBV12-3/TRBV12-4 | . | 13 | CASSTKLGTEAFF | TGTGCCAGCAGTACTAAACTGGGCACTGAAGCTTTCTTT
. | TRBJ2-7 | TRBV27 | TRBD1 | 13 | CASSDRGLYEQYF | TGTGCCAGCTCGGACAGGGGGCTGTACGAGCAGTACTTC
. | TRBJ1-1 | TRBV6-2/TRBV6-3 | . | 15 | CASSDQTGSGTEAFF | TGTGCCAGCAGTGACCAGACAGGTAGTGGCACTGAAGCTTTCTTT
. | TRBJ1-1 | TRBV7-9 | TRBD1 | 16 | CASRFPGTGRNTEAFF | TGTGCCAGCAGATTCCCCGGGACAGGGCGAAACACTGAAGCTTTCTTT
. | TRBJ1-5 | TRBV18 | . | 15 | CASSPGGTENQPQHF | TGTGCCAGCTCACCCGGGGGGACGGAAAACCAGCCCCAGCATTTT
. | TRBJ2-1 | TRBV4-1 | . | 15 | CASSQLSNSYNEQFF | TGCGCCAGCAGCCAGCTGAGTAACTCCTACAATGAGCAGTTCTTC